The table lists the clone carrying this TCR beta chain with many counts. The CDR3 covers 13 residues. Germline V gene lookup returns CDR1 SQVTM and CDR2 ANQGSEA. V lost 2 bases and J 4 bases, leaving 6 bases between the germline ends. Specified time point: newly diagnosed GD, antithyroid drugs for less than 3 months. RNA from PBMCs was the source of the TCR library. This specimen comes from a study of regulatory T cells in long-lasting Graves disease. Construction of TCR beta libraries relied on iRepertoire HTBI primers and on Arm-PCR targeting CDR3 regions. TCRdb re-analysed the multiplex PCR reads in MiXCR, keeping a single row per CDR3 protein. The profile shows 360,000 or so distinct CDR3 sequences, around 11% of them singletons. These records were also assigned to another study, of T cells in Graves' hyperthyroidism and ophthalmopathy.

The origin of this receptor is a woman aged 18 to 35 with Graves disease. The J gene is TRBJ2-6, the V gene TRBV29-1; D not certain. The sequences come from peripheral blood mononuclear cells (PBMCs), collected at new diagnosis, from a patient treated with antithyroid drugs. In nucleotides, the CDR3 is TGCAGCGTTGAACTACCAGGGGCCAACGTCCTGACTTTC. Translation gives CSVELPGANVLTF.